Presented here are 2 T cell receptor beta chains from one specimen sequenced in a study of cytomegalovirus exposure and HLA in healthy donors. It was with 60 Vbeta and 13 Jbeta primers that the PCR ran. Clones were read by immunoSEQ multiplex PCR, and TCRdb kept only the in-frame ones, dropping some. The sample has approximately 93,000 clones; about four fifths are singletons. Input material: PBMCs. The origin of the receptors is a woman aged 40-49 years in good health and CMV-seronegative.

This clone occurred a few times. This rearrangement joins TRBV6-5 to TRBJ1-1, with D uncertain. The CDR3 runs 14 residues. The V gene's germline CDR1 is MNHEY and CDR2 SVGAGI. V dropped 3 bases and J dropped 5 bases, with 13 bases sitting between them. Here the CDR3 reads CASSYRSPVTEAFF. For the CDR3, the DNA is TGTGCCAGCAGTTATCGGTCTCCGGTGACTGAAGCTTTCTTT.

This sequence joins TRBV25-1 and TRBJ2-3, with 9 nucleotides matching TRBD1. J gave up 14 bases and V 4 bases, and 10 bases lay outside the gene matches. Per the germline V gene, CDR1 is MGHDK and CDR2 is SYGVNS. The CDR3 totals 13 residues. CDR3 sequence reads: CASSAPGTGRRYF. DNA of the CDR3: TGTGCCAGCAGTGCGCCCGGGACAGGGAGGAGGTATTTT. The whole variable domain, remainder taken from reference TRBV25-1 and TRBJ2-3, is EADIYQTPRYLVIGTGKKITLECSQTMGHDKMYWYQQDPGMELHLIHYSYGVNSTEKGDLSSESTVSRIRTEHFPLTLESARPSHTSQYLCASSAPGTGRRYFGPGTRLTVL.